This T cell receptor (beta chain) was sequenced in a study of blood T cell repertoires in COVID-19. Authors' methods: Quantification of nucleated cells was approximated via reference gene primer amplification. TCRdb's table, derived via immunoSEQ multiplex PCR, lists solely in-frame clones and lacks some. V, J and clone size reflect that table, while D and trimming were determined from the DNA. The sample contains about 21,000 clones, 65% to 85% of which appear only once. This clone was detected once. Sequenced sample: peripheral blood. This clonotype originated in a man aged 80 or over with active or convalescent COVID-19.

This CDR3 reads CASSETTGWNYGYTF. In DNA, the CDR3 is TGTGCCAGCAGTGAAACGACAGGGTGGAACTATGGCTACACCTTC. The genes are TRBV6-1 and TRBJ1-2, with 7 bases lining up with TRBD1. The germline V gene encodes CDR1 MNHNS and CDR2 SASEGT. Trimming at V came to 2 bases and at J to 2 bases, leaving 5 bases not matched to a gene. The CDR3 is made up of 15 amino acids.